The entry that follows covers one T cell receptor (beta chain) sequence. MiXCR was run by TCRdb on the 5' RACE reads, yielding one entry per CDR3 protein. The sample records roughly 600,000 distinct CDR3 sequences, 15% to 20% being singletons. The sample is drawn from a study of T-cell memory formation after mild COVID-19. V lost 1 base to trimming and J lost 6 bases; unmatched junction nucleotides: 1. CDR3 length: 14 residues. CDR1 SNHLY and CDR2 FYNNEI come from the germline V gene. The chain is built from TRBV2 and TRBJ1-5, with 9 positions matching TRBD1. The receptor's source is an adult woman who had mild COVID-19 (a few samples of this study predate the infection). Cell type and time point are not known. The specimen sequenced was PBMCs or a T cell subset sorted from them (not recorded which). The CDR3 loop reads CASSEGDRVQPQHF. CDR3 DNA: TGTGCCAGCAGTGAAGGGGACAGGGTTCAGCCCCAGCATTTT. The full variable domain, with the rest looked up from reference TRBV2 and TRBJ1-5, is EPEVTQTPSHQVTQMGQEVILRCVPISNHLYFYWYRQILGQKVEFLVSFYNNEISEKSEIFDDQFSVERPDGSNFTLKIRSTKLEDSAMYFCASSEGDRVQPQHFGDGTRLSIL.